A selection of T cell receptor beta chains follows, all from one sample in a study of T cells after yellow fever vaccination. MiXCR, applied by TCRdb to the 5' RACE reads, yields one record per CDR3 protein. There are a few hundred thousand distinct CDR3 sequences in the sample; 8% to 10% occur only once, and approximately 19% lies in the top ten. This material consisted of PBMCs, taken on the day of the first yellow fever vaccination. Receptors originate from a man between 18 and 35 years old who received the YFV17D yellow fever vaccine. CDR3s include the opening cysteine and the closing phenylalanine or tryptophan. A D gene is named only where the DNA matches it firmly. Some rows mark clone size as missing; the rest say once, few, many or name a class of expanded clone.

V gene: TRBV13; J gene: TRBJ2-1; clone size: many; D gene: TRBD2; CDR3 protein: CASSTTMTSGFPNEQFF; CDR3 DNA: TGTGCCAGCAGCACAACCATGACTAGCGGGTTCCCCAATGAGCAGTTCTTC
V gene: TRBV7-8; J gene: TRBJ2-2; clone size: NA; D gene: NA; CDR3 protein: CASSSHGRSGELFF; CDR3 DNA: TGTGCCAGCAGCTCCCATGGGAGGTCCGGGGAGCTGTTTTTT
V gene: TRBV2; J gene: TRBJ2-3; clone size: few; D gene: TRBD2; CDR3 protein: CASRTNGGASDTQYF; CDR3 DNA: TGTGCCAGCAGGACTAACGGGGGGGCAAGTGATACGCAGTATTTT
V gene: TRBV10-3; J gene: TRBJ1-5; clone size: few; D gene: NA; CDR3 protein: CAISRSVGEHQPQHF; CDR3 DNA: TGTGCCATCAGTCGAAGCGTTGGGGAGCATCAGCCCCAGCATTTT
V gene: TRBV5-1; J gene: TRBJ2-3; clone size: NA; D gene: NA; CDR3 protein: CASSTGTYGTDTQYF; CDR3 DNA: TGCGCCAGCAGCACCGGGACATACGGCACAGATACGCAGTATTTT
V gene: TRBV12-3/TRBV12-4; J gene: TRBJ1-1; clone size: few; D gene: NA; CDR3 protein: CASRIQLNTEAFF; CDR3 DNA: TGTGCCAGCAGGATACAGTTGAACACTGAAGCTTTCTTT
V gene: TRBV7-2; J gene: TRBJ1-1; clone size: many; D gene: NA; CDR3 protein: CASARWHLNTEAFF; CDR3 DNA: TGTGCCAGCGCCCGTTGGCACTTGAACACTGAAGCTTTCTTT
V gene: TRBV5-1; J gene: TRBJ2-2; clone size: many; D gene: NA; CDR3 protein: CASRPKPTGELFF; CDR3 DNA: TGCGCCAGCAGACCCAAACCGACGGGGGAGCTGTTTTTT
V gene: TRBV5-1; J gene: TRBJ2-3; clone size: NA; D gene: TRBD2; CDR3 protein: CASSPGALAGSTDTQYF; CDR3 DNA: TGCGCCAGCAGCCCCGGCGCCCTAGCGGGAAGCACAGATACGCAGTATTTT
V gene: TRBV23-1; J gene: TRBJ2-1; clone size: NA; D gene: TRBD1; CDR3 protein: CASSPHIDRGLPSSYNEQFF; CDR3 DNA: TGCGCCAGCAGTCCCCATATAGACAGGGGGCTCCCCAGCTCCTACAATGAGCAGTTCTTC
V gene: TRBV5-4; J gene: TRBJ2-7; clone size: NA; D gene: NA; CDR3 protein: CASSLADISEQYF; CDR3 DNA: TGTGCCAGCAGCTTAGCGGACATTTCCGAGCAGTACTTC
V gene: TRBV7-9; J gene: TRBJ2-1; clone size: many; D gene: NA; CDR3 protein: CASSLVGGRSYNEQFF; CDR3 DNA: TGTGCCAGCAGCTTAGTAGGGGGGCGCTCCTACAATGAGCAGTTCTTC
V gene: TRBV18; J gene: TRBJ2-6; clone size: few; D gene: NA; CDR3 protein: CASSPPFGSGANVLTF; CDR3 DNA: TGTGCCAGCTCACCCCCTTTTGGCTCTGGGGCCAACGTCCTGACTTTC
V gene: TRBV27; J gene: TRBJ1-4; clone size: NA; D gene: NA; CDR3 protein: CASSLRGVVREKLFF; CDR3 DNA: TGTGCCAGCAGTTTGCGTGGGGTAGTAAGAGAAAAACTGTTTTTT
V gene: TRBV6-2/TRBV6-3; J gene: TRBJ2-1; clone size: many; D gene: NA; CDR3 protein: CASSVEPFPPYNEQFF; CDR3 DNA: TGTGCCAGCAGCGTCGAGCCCTTTCCCCCCTACAATGAGCAGTTCTTC
V gene: TRBV20-1; J gene: TRBJ1-2; clone size: few; D gene: TRBD1; CDR3 protein: CSAGTVLFTF; CDR3 DNA: TGCAGTGCCGGGACAGTCTTATTCACCTTC
V gene: TRBV7-2; J gene: TRBJ1-5; clone size: few; D gene: NA; CDR3 protein: CASSPSQTGGSQPQHF; CDR3 DNA: TGTGCCAGCAGCCCATCCCAGACGGGGGGAAGTCAGCCCCAGCATTTT
V gene: TRBV5-1; J gene: TRBJ2-7; clone size: NA; D gene: TRBD1; CDR3 protein: CASSRTGGIYEQYF; CDR3 DNA: TGCGCCAGCAGCAGAACAGGGGGAATCTACGAGCAGTACTTC
V gene: TRBV9; J gene: TRBJ1-3; clone size: NA; D gene: TRBD1; CDR3 protein: CASSAHRGQVGNTIYF; CDR3 DNA: TGTGCCAGCAGCGCGCATCGGGGACAGGTCGGAAACACCATATATTTT
V gene: TRBV28; J gene: TRBJ2-2; clone size: NA; D gene: NA; CDR3 protein: CASRVRGPGELFF; CDR3 DNA: TGTGCCAGCAGAGTCAGGGGCCCCGGGGAGCTGTTTTTT
V gene: TRBV11-1; J gene: TRBJ2-1; clone size: few; D gene: TRBD2; CDR3 protein: CASSSLPGLAGGYNEQFF; CDR3 DNA: TGTGCCAGCAGCTCGCTTCCCGGACTAGCGGGGGGTTACAATGAGCAGTTCTTC
V gene: TRBV7-8; J gene: TRBJ2-5; clone size: NA; D gene: NA; CDR3 protein: CASAPQGGLAETQYF; CDR3 DNA: TGTGCCAGCGCCCCCCAGGGGGGCCTGGCGGAGACCCAGTACTTC
V gene: TRBV7-9; J gene: TRBJ2-7; clone size: NA; D gene: TRBD1; CDR3 protein: CASSLTHRGYEQYF; CDR3 DNA: TGTGCCAGCAGCTTGACCCACAGGGGCTACGAGCAGTACTTC
V gene: TRBV10-3; J gene: TRBJ1-4; clone size: few; D gene: TRBD1; CDR3 protein: CASSGTGSEKLFF; CDR3 DNA: TGTGCCAGCTCCGGGACAGGGAGTGAAAAACTGTTTTTT
V gene: TRBV19; J gene: TRBJ1-2; clone size: NA; D gene: NA; CDR3 protein: CAMEVAGGYTF; CDR3 DNA: TGTGCCATGGAGGTGGCAGGAGGCTACACCTTC
V gene: TRBV20-1; J gene: TRBJ1-2; clone size: few; D gene: NA; CDR3 protein: CSTIPNPGPTYGYTF; CDR3 DNA: TGCAGCACAATTCCCAACCCGGGACCGACGTATGGCTACACCTTC
V gene: TRBV7-9; J gene: TRBJ2-7; clone size: NA; D gene: TRBD1; CDR3 protein: CASSFGTGWYEQYF; CDR3 DNA: TGTGCCAGCAGCTTCGGGACAGGGTGGTACGAGCAGTACTTC
V gene: TRBV5-1; J gene: TRBJ2-5; clone size: NA; D gene: TRBD2; CDR3 protein: CASSLEPGGAQETQYF; CDR3 DNA: TGCGCCAGCAGCTTGGAGCCGGGAGGGGCGCAAGAGACCCAGTACTTC
V gene: TRBV7-9; J gene: TRBJ2-7; clone size: NA; D gene: TRBD2; CDR3 protein: CVWRAGGDEQYF; CDR3 DNA: TGTGTCTGGAGAGCGGGGGGCGACGAGCAGTACTTC
V gene: TRBV7-3; J gene: TRBJ2-3; clone size: NA; D gene: NA; CDR3 protein: CASSPRGQNTDTQYF; CDR3 DNA: TGTGCCAGCAGCCCTAGGGGACAAAACACAGATACGCAGTATTTT
V gene: TRBV4-3; J gene: TRBJ2-1; clone size: few; D gene: NA; CDR3 protein: CASSQDYVPYNEQFF; CDR3 DNA: TGCGCCAGCAGCCAAGATTACGTCCCCTACAATGAGCAGTTCTTC
V gene: TRBV29-1; J gene: TRBJ2-1; clone size: few; D gene: NA; CDR3 protein: CSFSDPISSNNEQFF; CDR3 DNA: TGCAGCTTCTCCGACCCTATCTCTTCCAACAATGAGCAGTTCTTC
V gene: TRBV7-2; J gene: TRBJ2-3; clone size: many; D gene: TRBD2; CDR3 protein: CASREGQRGGLKDTQYF; CDR3 DNA: TGTGCCAGCAGAGAAGGACAGCGGGGGGGTCTGAAAGATACGCAGTATTTT
V gene: TRBV9; J gene: TRBJ1-6; clone size: many; D gene: NA; CDR3 protein: CASSADSSNSPLHF; CDR3 DNA: TGTGCCAGCAGCGCCGACAGCTCCAATTCACCCCTCCACTTT
V gene: TRBV21-1; J gene: TRBJ2-3; clone size: few; D gene: NA; CDR3 protein: CASSNQEAADTQYF; CDR3 DNA: TGTGCCAGCAGCAATCAGGAGGCGGCAGATACGCAGTATTTT
V gene: TRBV6-1; J gene: TRBJ1-2; clone size: NA; D gene: TRBD1; CDR3 protein: CASRTGTGSLGYTF; CDR3 DNA: TGTGCCAGCAGAACCGGGACAGGGAGCCTGGGCTACACCTTC
V gene: TRBV20-1; J gene: TRBJ1-1; clone size: NA; D gene: NA; CDR3 protein: CSANRDFNTEAFF; CDR3 DNA: TGCAGTGCTAACCGGGACTTTAACACTGAAGCTTTCTTT
V gene: TRBV10-3; J gene: TRBJ2-3; clone size: NA; D gene: NA; CDR3 protein: CAISGGGGNTDTQYF; CDR3 DNA: TGTGCCATCAGTGGAGGCGGGGGCAACACAGATACGCAGTATTTT
V gene: TRBV20-1; J gene: TRBJ2-6; clone size: few; D gene: TRBD1; CDR3 protein: CSASLTLRTGYSGANVLTF; CDR3 DNA: TGCAGTGCTTCCCTCACCCTCAGGACAGGGTACTCTGGGGCCAACGTCCTGACTTTC
V gene: TRBV5-1; J gene: TRBJ2-2; clone size: NA; D gene: NA; CDR3 protein: CASRSPHLYANTGELFF; CDR3 DNA: TGCGCCAGCAGGTCCCCCCATTTGTACGCGAACACCGGGGAGCTGTTTTTT
V gene: TRBV4-1; J gene: TRBJ1-5; clone size: few; D gene: NA; CDR3 protein: CASSQGQSSNQPQHF; CDR3 DNA: TGCGCCAGCAGCCAAGGACAGAGTAGCAATCAGCCCCAGCATTTT
V gene: TRBV5-1; J gene: TRBJ2-1; clone size: many; D gene: NA; CDR3 protein: CASSLEGPWSSYNEQFF; CDR3 DNA: TGCGCCAGCAGCTTGGAGGGGCCGTGGAGCTCCTACAATGAGCAGTTCTTC
V gene: TRBV5-1; J gene: TRBJ2-1; clone size: many; D gene: NA; CDR3 protein: CASSRLLTGSQNEQFF; CDR3 DNA: TGCGCCAGCAGCAGACTACTGACCGGGTCCCAAAATGAGCAGTTCTTC
V gene: TRBV4-1; J gene: TRBJ2-1; clone size: few; D gene: TRBD1; CDR3 protein: CASSPNRGDEQFF; CDR3 DNA: TGCGCCAGCAGCCCCAACAGGGGTGATGAGCAGTTCTTC
V gene: TRBV7-8; J gene: TRBJ2-7; clone size: few; D gene: TRBD2; CDR3 protein: CASSLNGGREQYF; CDR3 DNA: TGTGCCAGCAGCTTAAATGGCGGGAGGGAGCAGTACTTC
V gene: TRBV15; J gene: TRBJ1-5; clone size: NA; D gene: NA; CDR3 protein: CATSRRGGDNQPQHF; CDR3 DNA: TGTGCCACCAGCAGAAGAGGGGGGGACAATCAGCCCCAGCATTTT
V gene: TRBV6-1; J gene: TRBJ2-2; clone size: many; D gene: TRBD2; CDR3 protein: CASSPAGANTGELFF; CDR3 DNA: TGTGCCAGCAGCCCCGCGGGGGCGAACACCGGGGAGCTGTTTTTT